This T cell receptor (beta chain) comes out of a study of shared clonotypes between healthy human individuals. Across the whole study: A few men and two women, aged 18 to 49, were donors.

Donors, healthy HIV-negative adults, lacked recent acute infections or vaccinations. With respect to this clone: Its antigen is not identified.

The repertoire was sequenced with immunoSEQ multiplex PCR; TCRdb's copy has only in-frame clones and lacks some. The data show around 1.1 million clones, 70% to 85% seen once. General observations from the study: Clonotypes which were not shared had lower generation probabilities than clonotypes that all four donors shared. For naive CD4 cells, roughly 4.8% of clonotypes were shared across a handful of donors.

Specimen: memory CD4+ T cells from PBMCs. Subset meaning: CD45RA-negative fraction. This TCR was recovered from a man aged 18 to 29 in good health. Some clones in this sample may be carry-over from other donors' samples.

CDR3 region: CATSRDISGGHQPQHF. CDR3 nucleotide sequence: TGTGCCACCAGCAGAGATATATCAGGGGGGCATCAGCCCCAGCATTTT. The genes are TRBV15 and TRBJ1-5; 7 bases match TRBD1. With 0 bases clipped from V and 5 bases from J, the junction kept 7 bases outside the gene matches. Germline assignment: CDR1 LNHNV and CDR2 YYDKDF (reference sequence). This CDR3 has 16 residues.